Following are 21 T cell receptor beta chains from one sample sequenced in a study. TCRdb independently ran MiXCR on the 5' RACE reads; one entry per CDR3 protein. This sample has under 65,000 distinct CDR3 sequences; around 28% occur once, and the top ten carry 2.5% to 3.5%. The sequencing sample was made of tumor-infiltrating memory CD4+ T cells sorted from the breast tumor. Subset here: memory CD4+ T cells, CD4+CD45RO+CD25-. These receptors were taken from a female donor with breast cancer.

The chain is built from TRBV18 and TRBJ2-5, with 8 bases matching TRBD1. Losses at the gene ends were 4 bases for V and 0 bases for J; bases not matched to a gene: 7. The CDR3 length is 16 residues. CDR1 KGHSH and CDR2 LQKENI come from the germline V gene. The DNA of the CDR3 is TGTGCCAGCTCACACCTGGACAGGGCGTACCAAGAGACCCAGTACTTC. As protein: CASSHLDRAYQETQYF.

V and J are TRBV4-1 and TRBJ2-3; D remains unclear. The CDR3 runs to 14 residues. The V gene's germline CDR1 is MGHRA and CDR2 YSYEKL. V was pared by 0 bases and J by 4 bases, with 8 bases between. As DNA, the CDR3 is TGCGCCAGCAGCCAAGATCCACACTCAGATACGCAGTATTTT. The encoded protein is CASSQDPHSDTQYF.

This clonotype was detected a few times. The V and J genes are TRBV11-2 and TRBJ1-5, with D maybe TRBD1 (5 bases). Germline loops: CDR1 SGHAT, CDR2 FQNNGV. The CDR3 contains 13 residues. V lost 4 bases and J lost 5, with 9 bases in between. CDR3 coding DNA: TGTGCCAGCAGCTCAGGGAATCATCAGCCCCAGCATTTT. It translates to CASSSGNHQPQHF. Full variable domain (missing parts from reference TRBV11-2 and TRBJ1-5): EAGVAQSPRYKIIEKRQSVAFWCNPISGHATLYWYQQILGQGPKLLIQFQNNGVVDDSQLPKDRFSAERLKGVDSTLKIQPAKLEDSAVYLCASSSGNHQPQHFGDGTRLSIL.

The chain links TRBV25-1 to TRBJ1-1; D might be TRBD1 (6 bases). V was trimmed by 6 bases and J by 0 bases, leaving 11 bases between them. CDR3 length: 14 residues. Germline CDR1 and CDR2: MGHDK and SYGVNS. This chain's CDR3 is CASRPGTMNTEAFF. In DNA, the CDR3 is TGTGCCAGCAGGCCCGGGACAATGAACACTGAAGCTTTCTTT. Full variable domain (remainder filled in from reference TRBV25-1 and TRBJ1-1): EADIYQTPRYLVIGTGKKITLECSQTMGHDKMYWYQQDPGMELHLIHYSYGVNSTEKGDLSSESTVSRIRTEHFPLTLESARPSHTSQYLCASRPGTMNTEAFFGQGTRLTVV.

This chain connects TRBV20-1 to TRBJ2-7; D is unresolved. Trimming removed 3 bases from V and 9 bases from J, with 18 bases in between. This CDR3 spans 13 amino acids. Germline-derived CDR1 and CDR2 are DFQATT and SNEGSKA (reference sequence). CDR3 amino acids: CSASKPGTLGQYF. The CDR3 nucleotides read TGCAGTGCTAGTAAACCGGGTACATTGGGGCAGTACTTC.

This clonotype has more than one count but fewer than ten. The chain employs TRBV20-1 and TRBJ1-5; no reliable D call. Germline V gene lookup returns CDR1 DFQATT and CDR2 SNEGSKA (reference sequence). CDR3 length: 12 residues. V was pared by 5 bases and J by 5 bases, with 10 bases between. The DNA for the CDR3 is TGCAGTGCTCATACATACGATCAGCCCCAGCATTTT. Encoded protein: CSAHTYDQPQHF.

The chain links TRBV6-5 to TRBJ2-2, with TRBD2 matching 12 bases. The CDR3 covers 14 residues. Germline-derived CDR1 and CDR2 are MNHEY and SVGAGI. The J segment lost 7 bases and the V segment lost 7 bases, leaving 4 bases of the junction unmatched. The DNA of the CDR3 is TGTGCCAGCACCCGGACTAGCGGGGACGGGGAGCTGTTTTTT. It is translated as CASTRTSGDGELFF.

The chain carries TRBV28 and TRBJ2-6; perhaps TRBD1 as D (6 bases). Germline lookup yields CDR1 MDHEN and CDR2 SYDVKM. This CDR3 comprises 16 residues. Between the trimmed V and J ends, which lost 6 bases and 1 base, there was a span of 13 bases. CDR3 coding DNA: TGTGCCAGCAGCCTATCAGGGGAATCTGGGGCCAACGTCCTGACTTTC. Protein: CASSLSGESGANVLTF.

This clonotype counts as medium-sized. The rearrangement links TRBV29-1 to TRBJ2-5; D is ambiguous. Per germline, CDR1 SQVTM and CDR2 ANQGSEA. Trimming removed 0 bases at V and 2 bases at J, with 7 bases between. This CDR3 region has 13 residues. CDR3 nucleotides: TGCAGCGTTGAAGACGGGCAGCAAGAGACCCAGTACTTC. Encoded protein: CSVEDGQQETQYF.

This clonotype was recorded a few times. The chain carries TRBV5-4 and TRBJ2-3; D gene unclear. Trimming removed 0 bases at V and 1 base at J, with 9 bases between. CDR1 SGHNT and CDR2 YYREEE come from the germline V gene (reference sequence). The CDR3 extends over 15 amino acids. The CDR3 is CASSLVGRGTDTQYF. The CDR3 region has the DNA TGTGCCAGCAGCTTGGTGGGAAGAGGCACAGATACGCAGTATTTT.

The chain carries TRBV9 and TRBJ1-2; maybe TRBD1 (6 bases). The CDR3 sequence is 14 residues long. Germline lookup yields CDR1 SGDLS and CDR2 YYNGEE. V lost 3 bases and J 5 bases, leaving 14 bases between the germline ends. Here the CDR3 DNA reads TGTGCCAGCAGCGGTCCCGGGGGCGAGTATGGCTACACCTTC. It yields the protein CASSGPGGEYGYTF.

The chain recombines TRBV5-1 with TRBJ1-1, with TRBD1 identical over 7 bases. Per the germline V gene, CDR1 is SGHRS and CDR2 is YFSETQ. The V segment lost 1 base and the J segment 6 bases; nucleotides outside the gene matches: 15. This CDR3 is 17 amino acids long. The CDR3 reads CASSLNVLGTDPPEAFF. The DNA of the CDR3 is TGCGCCAGCAGCTTGAACGTTCTGGGGACAGATCCGCCTGAAGCTTTCTTT.

This clonotype showed up just a few times. The genes are TRBV9 and TRBJ2-7, with a possible D match to TRBD2 (7 bases). This CDR3 has 15 residues. Trimming removed 0 bases at V and 2 bases at J, with 12 bases between. The V gene's germline CDR1 is SGDLS and CDR2 YYNGEE. CDR3 DNA sequence: TGTGCCAGCAGCGTAGGGGGGGGGCGTACCTACGAGCAGTACTTC. It codes for CASSVGGGRTYEQYF. Full variable domain (missing parts from reference TRBV9 and TRBJ2-7): DSGVTQTPKHLITATGQRVTLRCSPRSGDLSVYWYQQSLDQGLQFLIQYYNGEERAKGNILERFSAQQFPDLHSELNLSSLELGDSALYFCASSVGGGRTYEQYFGPGTRLTVT.

This clonotype was seen more than once but under ten times. The chain joins TRBV20-1 to TRBJ2-3, with a tentative D call TRBD2 (6 bases). CDR3 length: 16 amino acids. Trimming removed 0 bases from V and 2 bases from J, with 15 bases in between. Germline assignment: CDR1 DFQATT and CDR2 SNEGSKA (reference sequence). The CDR3 sequence: CSARDTGEAFTDTQYF. CDR3 DNA sequence: TGCAGTGCTAGAGATACCGGGGAGGCATTCACAGATACGCAGTATTTT.

This clonotype showed up just a few times. The chain is built from TRBV5-1 and TRBJ1-1; weak D call: TRBD1 (5 bases). The length of the CDR3 is 13 residues. Germline loops: CDR1 SGHRS, CDR2 YFSETQ. Deletions cut 0 bases from V and 10 bases from J, with 13 bases between. This CDR3 reads CASSLGAGRVAFF. In DNA form, the CDR3 reads TGCGCCAGCAGCTTGGGAGCAGGGAGAGTAGCTTTCTTT.

The V and J genes are TRBV4-2 and TRBJ1-2; D is perhaps TRBD1 (5 bases). Per the germline V gene, CDR1 is LGHNA and CDR2 is YNFKEQ. CDR3 length equals 17 residues. Trimming took 1 base from V and 2 from J, leaving 17 bases between them. CDR3: CASSQGRGTGLNYGYTF. The CDR3, as DNA: TGTGCCAGCAGCCAAGGACGCGGAACAGGTCTCAACTATGGCTACACCTTC.

The V gene is TRBV7-2, the J gene TRBJ1-1; D may be TRBD1 (6 bases). V gave up 3 bases and J gave up 4 bases, with 15 bases separating them. The V gene's germline CDR1 is SGHTA and CDR2 FQGNSA. This CDR3 spans 15 amino acids. In nucleotides, the CDR3 is TGTGCCAGCAGCTTTGGGTCGGGGGCGCCCACTGAAGCTTTCTTT. It specifies CASSFGSGAPTEAFF.

V and J are TRBV5-1 and TRBJ2-2, with unresolved D. Trimming shortened V by 8 bases and J by 4 bases, and 12 bases separated the two germline ends. The CDR3 sequence is 13 residues long. Germline V gene lookup returns CDR1 SGHRS and CDR2 YFSETQ. CDR3 region: CASTRWGTGELFF. CDR3 nucleotides: TGCGCCAGTACACGTTGGGGCACCGGGGAGCTGTTTTTT.

The rearrangement uses TRBV20-1 and TRBJ2-5; D not certain. Germline CDR1 and CDR2: DFQATT and SNEGSKA (reference sequence). The CDR3 consists of 11 residues. With 6 bases removed from V and 3 bases from J, the gap between germline ends came to 8 bases. The CDR3 DNA reads TGCAGTGCCATACCAAAAGAGACCCAGTACTTC. Translation gives CSAIPKETQYF.

The chain has TRBV11-2 and TRBJ2-7, with D hard to call. With 0 bases removed from V and 2 bases from J, the gap between germline ends came to 11 bases. The CDR3 consists of 15 residues. Germline V gene sequence: CDR1 SGHAT, CDR2 FQNNGV. CDR3 amino acids: CASSLEYRPAYEQYF. CDR3 bases: TGTGCCAGCAGCTTAGAGTACAGACCAGCCTACGAGCAGTACTTC. Full variable domain (remainder filled in from reference TRBV11-2 and TRBJ2-7): EAGVAQSPRYKIIEKRQSVAFWCNPISGHATLYWYQQILGQGPKLLIQFQNNGVVDDSQLPKDRFSAERLKGVDSTLKIQPAKLEDSAVYLCASSLEYRPAYEQYFGPGTRLTVT.

There are a few counts of this clonotype. The CDR3 DNA is TGTGCCAGCTCTGACGGACAGAGGGCCGGGGGTTTCTTT. Residues: CASSDGQRAGGFF. The genes are TRBV18 and TRBJ1-1, with D tentatively TRBD1 (6 bases). There are 13 residues in the CDR3. Germline CDR1 KGHSH, CDR2 LQKENI. V was clipped by 6 bases and J by 13 bases, with 21 bases between them.